In its sample, the clone carrying this T cell receptor (beta chain) was seen a few times. Antigen specificity is unknown. The data originate from a study of T-cell reconstitution after alpha-beta-depleted transplantation in children. General observations from the study: One year post-transplant, T-cell counts and diversity were largely derived from T cells produced anew.

Unique molecular identifiers were incorporated during preparation of the TCRbeta library. TCRdb used MiXCR to reprocess the PCR reads, holding one entry per CDR3 protein. In the table there are hundreds of thousands of distinct CDR3 sequences, roughly 13% of which are singletons. The CDR3 covers 14 residues. Germline values: CDR1 ENHRY, CDR2 SYGVKD. The V and J ends lost 6 bases and 0 bases respectively, with 9 bases between them. The source of this sequence is a male patient aged 5 to 17 who had a stem cell transplant for acute myeloid leukemia, so the T cells may come from the graft donor. This chain connects TRBV10-3 to TRBJ1-5; weak D call: TRBD1 (5 bases). The sequencing here drew on PBMCs, mostly from graft donor cells, taken 360 days after TCRalphabeta/CD19-depleted stem cell transplant. The CDR3: CAISQGSSNQPQHF. The DNA of the CDR3 is TGTGCCATCAGCCAGGGCAGTAGCAATCAGCCCCAGCATTTT.